The 27 T cell receptor beta chains in this list originate from one sample, sequenced in a study of blood T cell repertoires in COVID-19. The protocol was immunoSEQ multiplex PCR, while the TCRdb copy is restricted to in-frame clones and leaves out a portion. The sample includes approximately 390,000 clones, nearly 90% seen only once; the top ten take 6.5%. The sequenced sample was peripheral blood. The receptors here all came from a man aged 18 to 35 with active or convalescent COVID-19.

This chain joins TRBV5-1 and TRBJ1-1, with unresolved D. The CDR3 loop spans 12 amino acids. Germline values: CDR1 SGHRS, CDR2 YFSETQ. V lost 4 bases to trimming and J lost 9 bases, with 13 bases between them. CDR3 region: CASSIIGSQAFF. The DNA of the CDR3 is TGCGCCAGCAGCATAATCGGGAGCCAAGCTTTCTTT.

The chain employs TRBV2 and TRBJ1-1; TRBD1 matches 7 bases. The CDR3 totals 14 residues. Germline loops: CDR1 SNHLY, CDR2 FYNNEI. The junction had 4 bases not matched to a gene; V was cut back by 6 bases and J by 0 bases. The CDR3 DNA reads TGTGCCAGCAGCCAGACAGGGTTGAACACTGAAGCTTTCTTT. Protein sequence: CASSQTGLNTEAFF.

This clone was found once. This sequence joins TRBV6-2 or TRBV6-3 and TRBJ2-5; 8 nucleotides align to TRBD1. The CDR3 has 19 residues. Germline V gene data show CDR1 as MNHEY and CDR2 as SVGEGT. V lost 0 bases and J lost 5; bases outside the gene matches: 17. The CDR3 DNA reads TGTGCCAGCAGTTACTCGATGGTCGCCAGGACAGGGCAATGGGAGACCCAGTACTTC. As protein: CASSYSMVARTGQWETQYF.

This chain links TRBV30 with TRBJ1-1; D is possibly TRBD1 (5 bases). Germline V gene data show CDR1 as GTSNPN and CDR2 as SVGIG (reference sequence). V gave up 1 base and J gave up 5 bases, with 8 bases separating them. The CDR3 length is 12 residues. The CDR3 reads CAWSGAGTEAFF. The CDR3 DNA reads TGTGCCTGGAGTGGGGCAGGGACTGAAGCTTTCTTT.

The CDR3 bases are TGTGCCAGCAGTAGAACAGGGGGAGAAGGAAACACCATATATTTT. Amino acids: CASSRTGGEGNTIYF. V is TRBV6-6 and J is TRBJ1-3; 8 bases are shared with TRBD1. Trimming took 5 bases from V and 4 from J; bases not matched to a gene: 7. The CDR3 consists of 15 residues. The germline gives CDR1 MNHNY, CDR2 SVGAGI (reference sequence).

The gene calls are TRBV7-9 and TRBJ1-2, with TRBD1 as a possible D gene (5 bases). V lost 5 bases and J lost 3, with 19 bases in between. The germline gives CDR1 SEHNR, CDR2 FQNEAQ (reference sequence). CDR3 length: 16 amino acids. CDR3 loop: CASSLGLQEKYYGYTF. CDR3 DNA sequence: TGTGCCAGCAGCCTAGGGTTACAGGAGAAGTACTATGGCTACACCTTC.

The V gene is TRBV7-2, the J gene TRBJ2-7; D gene ambiguous. CDR3 length equals 14 residues. Trimming stripped 6 bases from V and 0 bases from J, with 12 bases between. The germline V gene has CDR1 SGHTA and CDR2 FQGNSA. This chain's CDR3 is CASSRTSSSYEQYF. The CDR3 DNA reads TGTGCCAGCAGTCGTACGTCTAGCTCCTACGAGCAGTACTTC.

The genes are TRBV5-1 and TRBJ1-1; 9 nucleotides match TRBD1. Trimming cost V 3 bases and J 4 bases; bases outside gene matches: 7. CDR1 and CDR2 from the germline V gene are SGHRS and YFSETQ. The CDR3 sequence is 15 residues long. The CDR3 protein is CASSSGQGRGTEAFF. The CDR3 DNA reads as TGCGCCAGCAGCTCGGGACAGGGACGGGGCACTGAAGCTTTCTTT.

The chain joins TRBV11-2 to TRBJ1-1; 12 bases are shared with TRBD1. Germline trimming cut 5 bases from V and 7 bases from J; bases unmatched to any gene: 8. The germline gives CDR1 SGHAT, CDR2 FQNNGV. The CDR3 totals 15 residues. The CDR3 bases are TGTGCCAGCAGCCGCTGGGGGACAGGGGGCGTTGAAGCTTTCTTT. It encodes CASSRWGTGGVEAFF.

CDR3: CASSIGTGDSRRGNTIYF. The CDR3 DNA sequence: TGTGCCAGTAGTATAGGCACGGGGGACAGCAGGCGGGGAAACACCATATATTTT. The chain has TRBV19 and TRBJ1-3, with 7 bases matching TRBD1. Germline CDR1 and CDR2: LNHDA and SQIVND (reference sequence). The V and J ends lost 1 base and 4 bases, in that order; junction bases with no gene match: 13. The CDR3 totals 18 residues.

The J gene is TRBJ2-3, the V gene TRBV4-1; TRBD1 matches 10 bases. V trimming: 6 bases; J trimming: 2 bases; junction bases outside the gene matches: 14. The CDR3 has 18 residues. Looked up from germline, CDR1 is MGHRA and CDR2 is YSYEKL. In nucleotides, the CDR3 is TGCGCCAGCAGAGAAAGGTTCAGGGACAGGGGTAACACAGATACGCAGTATTTT. Amino acid sequence: CASRERFRDRGNTDTQYF.

This chain links TRBV9 with TRBJ2-2; 7 bases fit TRBD2. V was pared by 0 bases and J by 8 bases, with 7 bases of the junction left unmatched. CDR1 is SGDLS and CDR2 is YYNGEE in the germline V gene. The CDR3 covers 15 residues. CDR3 region: CASSVVGTTSGELFF. As DNA, the CDR3 is TGTGCCAGCAGCGTAGTTGGGACTACCAGTGGGGAGCTGTTTTTT.

This clone was recorded a few times. The rearrangement links TRBV5-6 to TRBJ1-1; tentatively, D is TRBD1 (6 bases). The CDR3 consists of 14 residues. Trimming took off 0 bases at V and 6 bases at J, with 12 bases between the two ends. Germline lookup yields CDR1 SGHDT and CDR2 YYEEEE. The CDR3 nucleotides are TGTGCCAGCAGCTTGGAGGTCAGGGGAGCTGAAGCTTTCTTT. Translating gives CASSLEVRGAEAFF.

A few counts support this clone. This chain connects TRBV7-8 to TRBJ1-6; no firm D call. V gave up 2 bases and J gave up 2 bases, with 16 bases separating them. This CDR3 has 18 residues. Germline V gene data show CDR1 as SGHVS and CDR2 as FQNEAQ. CDR3 amino acids: CASSLSLVGDAYNSPLHF. The CDR3 DNA is TGTGCCAGCAGCTTATCATTGGTGGGCGATGCCTATAATTCACCCCTCCACTTT.

In its sample, this clone was seen a few times. The chain has TRBV5-6 and TRBJ2-4, with TRBD2 matching 8 bases. The CDR3 has 16 amino acids. The germline V gene has CDR1 SGHDT and CDR2 YYEEEE. The V segment lost 0 bases and the J segment 6 bases; nucleotides outside the gene matches: 8. The CDR3 nucleotides read TGTGCCAGCAGCTTGGAGCGGGGGAAAACGCGAAACATTCAGTACTTC. Translation: CASSLERGKTRNIQYF.

In the case of this clone: The sample holds other DNA sequences that translate to the same CDR3. The genes are TRBV27 and TRBJ1-5; the D gene is possibly TRBD1 (5 bases). The CDR3 consists of 14 residues. V was cut by 6 bases and J by 3 bases, with 12 bases left in between. Germline V CDR1 and CDR2: MNHEY, SMNVEV (reference sequence). CDR3 sequence (DNA): TGTGCCAGCAGGACTCAGGGATACAATCAGCCCCAGCATTTT. This codes for CASRTQGYNQPQHF.

The chain recombines TRBV6-2 or TRBV6-3 with TRBJ2-2; a weak D match, TRBD1 (6 bases). Trimming pared 1 base from V and 2 bases from J, leaving 11 bases between. The germline gives CDR1 MNHEY, CDR2 SVGEGT. The CDR3 is 16 residues long. CDR3 sequence reads: CASSYFGGQNTGELFF. CDR3 DNA sequence: TGTGCCAGCAGTTACTTTGGGGGACAAAACACCGGGGAGCTGTTTTTT.

This chain connects TRBV7-9 to TRBJ2-7; 10 bases line up with TRBD2. The CDR3 is made up of 15 amino acids. The J segment lost 0 bases and the V segment lost 5 bases, leaving 4 bases of the junction unmatched. CDR1 is SEHNR and CDR2 is FQNEAQ in the germline V gene (reference sequence). CDR3 coding DNA: TGTGCCAGCAGCCCTAGCGGGAGCCTCTCCTACGAGCAGTACTTC. This translates into CASSPSGSLSYEQYF.

This chain connects TRBV6-5 to TRBJ2-2; 9 bases line up with TRBD1. Looked up from germline, CDR1 is MNHEY and CDR2 is SVGAGI. The CDR3 runs 15 residues. The junction had 10 bases not matched to a gene; V was cut back by 7 bases and J by 7 bases. The CDR3 region has the DNA TGTGCCAGCACTCCGGGACAGGGTTGGGGCGGGGAGCTGTTTTTT. It encodes CASTPGQGWGGELFF.

This clone has only one observation. This chain connects TRBV28 to TRBJ1-5; 7 nucleotides line up with TRBD1. This CDR3 has 19 residues. The J segment lost 0 bases and the V segment lost 4 bases, leaving 15 bases of the junction unmatched. Germline-derived CDR1 and CDR2 are MDHEN and SYDVKM. This chain's CDR3 is CASSSARGQDRYSNQPQHF. The CDR3 DNA sequence: TGTGCCAGCAGTTCAGCCCGCGGACAGGACAGATATAGCAATCAGCCCCAGCATTTT. The full variable domain, completed using reference TRBV28 and TRBJ1-5, is DVKVTQSSRYLVKRTGEKVFLECVQDMDHENMFWYRQDPGLGLRLIYFSYDVKMKEKGDIPEGYSVSREKKERFSLILESASTNQTSMYLCASSSARGQDRYSNQPQHFGDGTRLSIL.

This chain links TRBV4-2 with TRBJ1-1; TRBD1 might be the D (5 bases). Germline V gene sequence: CDR1 LGHNA, CDR2 YNFKEQ. Trimming took 4 bases from V and 4 from J, leaving 13 bases between them. The CDR3 sequence is 14 residues long. The CDR3, as DNA: TGTGCCAGCAGCCGGACTTCGGGGGGCACTGAAGCTTTCTTT. Its protein product is CASSRTSGGTEAFF.

The chain joins TRBV18 to TRBJ1-2; D gene ambiguous. V was trimmed by 2 bases and J by 2 bases, leaving 9 bases between them. Germline V CDR1 and CDR2: KGHSH, LQKENI. The CDR3 contains 14 residues. The CDR3 spells CASSPVSVNYGYTF. CDR3 coding DNA: TGTGCCAGCTCACCAGTTTCGGTGAACTATGGCTACACCTTC.

In nucleotides, the CDR3 is TGTGCCAGCAGTTCGACAGGGGGCCCCGGGGAGCTGTTTTTT. This encodes CASSSTGGPGELFF. The chain is built from TRBV6-1 and TRBJ2-2; TRBD1 agrees at 10 bases. CDR3 length equals 14 residues. V shed 5 bases and J 6 bases; nucleotides not matched to a gene: 3. Germline lookup yields CDR1 MNHNS and CDR2 SASEGT.

The chain has TRBV27 and TRBJ2-2; D uncertain. The V end lost 4 bases, the J end lost 5 bases, and 17 bases lay between the germline ends. Per germline, CDR1 MNHEY and CDR2 SMNVEV (reference sequence). The CDR3 sequence is 16 residues long. CDR3 nucleotide sequence: TGTGCCAGCAGTTCGACTGAGTGGTCCCCGACCGGGGAGCTGTTTTTT. Protein sequence: CASSSTEWSPTGELFF.

The chain employs TRBV12-5 and TRBJ1-1; D perhaps matches TRBD1 (6 bases). The CDR3 has 16 residues. With 6 bases removed from V and 0 bases from J, the gap between germline ends came to 17 bases. Germline V gives CDR1 LGHNT, CDR2 FRNRAP. The CDR3 nucleotides read TGTGCTAGTGGCTCTGACCCGAGGGACATGAACACTGAAGCTTTCTTT. Translation: CASGSDPRDMNTEAFF.

V and J are TRBV3-1 (or the pseudogene TRBV3-2) and TRBJ2-1, with TRBD2 matching 8 bases. With 4 bases clipped from V and 7 bases from J, the junction kept 9 bases outside the gene matches. The CDR3 is 15 residues long. Germline V gene lookup returns CDR1 LGHDT and CDR2 YNNKEL (reference sequence). The chain's CDR3 is CASSLPGLGLNEQFF. Written as DNA, the CDR3 is TGTGCCAGCAGCCTCCCGGGACTAGGTCTGAATGAGCAGTTCTTC.

The chain has TRBV24-1 and TRBJ2-2; D might be TRBD2 (5 bases). The CDR3 totals 15 residues. The germline gives CDR1 KGHDR, CDR2 SFDVKD. V was shortened by 4 bases and J by 4 bases, with 12 bases between the two germline ends. DNA of the CDR3: TGTGCCACCAGTGACCTAGGACTTGGCACCGGGGAGCTGTTTTTT. Protein product: CATSDLGLGTGELFF.